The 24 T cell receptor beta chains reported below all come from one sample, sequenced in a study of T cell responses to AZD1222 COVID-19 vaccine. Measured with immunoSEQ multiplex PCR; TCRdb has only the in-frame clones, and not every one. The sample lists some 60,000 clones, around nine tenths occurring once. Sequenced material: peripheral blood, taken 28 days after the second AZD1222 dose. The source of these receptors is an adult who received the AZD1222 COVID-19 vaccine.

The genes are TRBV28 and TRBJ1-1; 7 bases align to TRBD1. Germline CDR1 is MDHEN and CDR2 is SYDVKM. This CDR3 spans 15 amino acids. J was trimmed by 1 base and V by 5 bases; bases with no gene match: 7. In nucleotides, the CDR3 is TGTGCCAGCAGTCCAATCGGGACAGCGAACACTGAAGCTTTCTTT. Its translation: CASSPIGTANTEAFF. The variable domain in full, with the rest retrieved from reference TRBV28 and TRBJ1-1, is DVKVTQSSRYLVKRTGEKVFLECVQDMDHENMFWYRQDPGLGLRLIYFSYDVKMKEKGDIPEGYSVSREKKERFSLILESASTNQTSMYLCASSPIGTANTEAFFGQGTRLTVV.

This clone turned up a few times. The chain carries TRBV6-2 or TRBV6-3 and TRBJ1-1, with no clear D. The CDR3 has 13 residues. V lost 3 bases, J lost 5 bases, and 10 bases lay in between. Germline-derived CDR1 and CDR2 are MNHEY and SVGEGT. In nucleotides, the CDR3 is TGTGCCAGCAGTTATATGACGGAGACTGAAGCTTTCTTT. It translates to CASSYMTETEAFF.

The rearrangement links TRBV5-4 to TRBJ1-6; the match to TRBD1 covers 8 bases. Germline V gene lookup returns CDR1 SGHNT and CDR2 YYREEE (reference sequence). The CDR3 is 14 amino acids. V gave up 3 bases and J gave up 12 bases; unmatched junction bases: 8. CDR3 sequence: CASSYDRGVRPLHF. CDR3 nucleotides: TGTGCCAGCAGCTATGACAGGGGCGTGAGACCCCTCCACTTT.

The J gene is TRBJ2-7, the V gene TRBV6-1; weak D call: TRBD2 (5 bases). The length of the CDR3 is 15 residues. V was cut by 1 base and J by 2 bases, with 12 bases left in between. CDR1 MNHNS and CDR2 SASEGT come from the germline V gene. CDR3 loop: CASSEGSGITYEQYF. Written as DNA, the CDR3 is TGTGCCAGCAGTGAAGGATCGGGGATAACCTACGAGCAGTACTTC.

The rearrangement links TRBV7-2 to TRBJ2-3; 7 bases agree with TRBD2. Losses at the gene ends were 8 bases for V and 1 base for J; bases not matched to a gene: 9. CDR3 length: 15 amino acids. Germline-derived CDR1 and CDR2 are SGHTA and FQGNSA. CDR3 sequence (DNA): TGTGCCAGCCGCGGTGAGGCGGGAGGCACAGATACGCAGTATTTT. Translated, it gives CASRGEAGGTDTQYF.

The CDR3 DNA reads TGTGCCAGCTCCCCAGGGGGCGATCAGCCCCAGCATTTT. It encodes CASSPGGDQPQHF. This chain uses TRBV18 with TRBJ1-5, with TRBD1 identical over 8 bases. After removal of 6 bases from V and 5 bases from J, the junction contained 3 bases not matched to a gene. Germline values: CDR1 KGHSH, CDR2 LQKENI. The CDR3 has 13 residues.

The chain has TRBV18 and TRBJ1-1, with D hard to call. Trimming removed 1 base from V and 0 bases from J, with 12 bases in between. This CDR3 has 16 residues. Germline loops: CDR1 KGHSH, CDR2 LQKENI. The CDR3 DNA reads TGTGCCAGCTCACCACTCCCGACACGGATGAACACTGAAGCTTTCTTT. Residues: CASSPLPTRMNTEAFF. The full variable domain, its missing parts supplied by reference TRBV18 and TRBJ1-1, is NAGVMQNPRHLVRRRGQEARLRCSPMKGHSHVYWYRQLPEEGLKFMVYLQKENIIDESGMPKERFSAEFPKEGPSILRIQQVVRGDSAAYFCASSPLPTRMNTEAFFGQGTRLTVV.

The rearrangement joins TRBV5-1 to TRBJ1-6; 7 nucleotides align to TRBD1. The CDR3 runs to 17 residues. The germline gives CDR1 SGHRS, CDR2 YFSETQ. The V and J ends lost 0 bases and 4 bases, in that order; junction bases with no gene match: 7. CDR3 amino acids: CASSLAPRDRYNSPLHF. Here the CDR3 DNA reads TGCGCCAGCAGCTTGGCCCCCCGGGACAGATATAATTCACCCCTCCACTTT.

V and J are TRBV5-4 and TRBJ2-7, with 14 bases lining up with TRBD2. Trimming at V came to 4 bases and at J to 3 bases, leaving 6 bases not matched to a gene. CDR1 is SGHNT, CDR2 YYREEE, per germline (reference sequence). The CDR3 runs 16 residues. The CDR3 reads CASSGGTSGRYYEQYF. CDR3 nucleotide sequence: TGTGCCAGCAGCGGCGGGACTAGCGGGAGATACTACGAGCAGTACTTC. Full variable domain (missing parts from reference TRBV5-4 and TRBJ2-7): ETGVTQSPTHLIKTRGQQVTLRCSSQSGHNTVSWYQQALGQGPQFIFQYYREEENGRGNFPPRFSGLQFPNYSSELNVNALELDDSALYLCASSGGTSGRYYEQYFGPGTRLTVT.

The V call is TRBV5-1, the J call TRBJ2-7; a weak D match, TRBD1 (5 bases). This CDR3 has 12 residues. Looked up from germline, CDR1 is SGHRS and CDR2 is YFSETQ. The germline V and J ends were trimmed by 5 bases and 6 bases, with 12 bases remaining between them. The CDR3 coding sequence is TGCGCCAGCAGTCCGGTGGGGCCCGAGCAGTACTTC. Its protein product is CASSPVGPEQYF.

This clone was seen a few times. The CDR3 nucleotides are TGTGCCAGCATTGGGGGGGGCACAGATACGCAGTATTTT. This encodes CASIGGGTDTQYF. The J gene is TRBJ2-3, the V gene TRBV27; 7 nucleotides agree with TRBD2. Germline CDR1 reads MNHEY; CDR2 reads SMNVEV (reference sequence). The length of the CDR3 is 13 residues. Trimming at V came to 7 bases and at J to 1 base, leaving 2 bases not matched to a gene.

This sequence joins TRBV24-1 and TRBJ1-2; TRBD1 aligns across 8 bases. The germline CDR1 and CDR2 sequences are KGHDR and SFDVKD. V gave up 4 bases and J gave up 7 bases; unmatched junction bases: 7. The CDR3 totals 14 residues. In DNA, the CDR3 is TGTGCCACCAGTGAGACCCGGACAGGGCTTGGCTACACCTTC. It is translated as CATSETRTGLGYTF.

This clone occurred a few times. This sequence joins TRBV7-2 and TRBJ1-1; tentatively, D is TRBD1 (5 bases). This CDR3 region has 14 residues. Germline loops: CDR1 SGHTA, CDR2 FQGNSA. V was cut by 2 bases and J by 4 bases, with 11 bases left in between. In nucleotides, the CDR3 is TGTGCCAGCAGCTTACTTATCGGGGGCACTGAAGCTTTCTTT. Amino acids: CASSLLIGGTEAFF.

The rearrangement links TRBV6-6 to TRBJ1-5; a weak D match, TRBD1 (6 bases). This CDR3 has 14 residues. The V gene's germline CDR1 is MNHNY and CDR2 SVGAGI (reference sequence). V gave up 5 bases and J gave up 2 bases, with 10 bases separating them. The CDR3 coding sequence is TGTGCCAGCAGTCGGGACACCGGCAATCAGCCCCAGCATTTT. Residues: CASSRDTGNQPQHF.

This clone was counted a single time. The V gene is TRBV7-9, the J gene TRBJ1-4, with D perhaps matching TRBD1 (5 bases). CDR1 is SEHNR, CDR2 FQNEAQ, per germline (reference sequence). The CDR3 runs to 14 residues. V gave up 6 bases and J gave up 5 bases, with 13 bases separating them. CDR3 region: CASSTQGLNEKLFF. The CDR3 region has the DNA TGTGCCAGCAGTACGCAGGGACTGAATGAAAAACTGTTTTTT.

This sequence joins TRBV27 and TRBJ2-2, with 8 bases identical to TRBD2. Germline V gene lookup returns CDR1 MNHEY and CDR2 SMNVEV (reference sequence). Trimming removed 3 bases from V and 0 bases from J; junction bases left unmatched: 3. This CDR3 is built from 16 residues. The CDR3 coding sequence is TGTGCCAGCAGTTTGATTAGCGGGGCGAACACCGGGGAGCTGTTTTTT. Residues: CASSLISGANTGELFF.

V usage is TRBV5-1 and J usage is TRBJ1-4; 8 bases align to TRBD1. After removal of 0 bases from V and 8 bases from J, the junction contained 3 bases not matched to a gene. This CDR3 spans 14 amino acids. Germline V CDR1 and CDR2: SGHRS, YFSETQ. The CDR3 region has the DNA TGCGCCAGCAGCTTGGGACAGGGGAAAGAAAAACTGTTTTTT. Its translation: CASSLGQGKEKLFF.

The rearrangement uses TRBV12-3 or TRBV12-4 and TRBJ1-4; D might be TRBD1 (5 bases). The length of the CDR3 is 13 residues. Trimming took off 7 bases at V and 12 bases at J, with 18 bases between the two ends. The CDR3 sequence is CASTPRETLELFF. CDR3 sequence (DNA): TGTGCCAGCACCCCCAGGGAGACACTTGAACTGTTTTTT.

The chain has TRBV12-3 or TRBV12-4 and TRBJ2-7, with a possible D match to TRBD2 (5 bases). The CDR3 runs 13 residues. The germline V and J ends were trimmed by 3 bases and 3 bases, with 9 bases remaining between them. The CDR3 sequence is CASSFSRDYEQYF. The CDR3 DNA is TGTGCCAGCAGTTTCTCCCGGGACTACGAGCAGTACTTC.

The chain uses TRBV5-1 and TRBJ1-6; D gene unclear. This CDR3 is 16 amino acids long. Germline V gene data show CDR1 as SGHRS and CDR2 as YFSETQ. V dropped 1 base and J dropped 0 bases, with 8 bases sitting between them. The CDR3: CASSLSPSSYNSPLHF. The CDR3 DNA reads TGCGCCAGCAGCTTGTCCCCGAGCTCCTATAATTCACCCCTCCACTTT.

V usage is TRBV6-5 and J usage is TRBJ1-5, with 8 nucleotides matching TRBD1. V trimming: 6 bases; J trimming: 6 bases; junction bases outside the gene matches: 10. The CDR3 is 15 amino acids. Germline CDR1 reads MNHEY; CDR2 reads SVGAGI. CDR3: CASRVGQVLVQPQHF. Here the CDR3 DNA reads TGTGCCAGCAGGGTGGGACAGGTCCTTGTTCAGCCCCAGCATTTT.

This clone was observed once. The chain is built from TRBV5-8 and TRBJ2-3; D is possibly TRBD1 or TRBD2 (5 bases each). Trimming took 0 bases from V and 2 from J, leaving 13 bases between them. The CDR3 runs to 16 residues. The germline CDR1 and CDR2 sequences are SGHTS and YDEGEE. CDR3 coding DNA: TGTGCCAGCAGCTTGGTTGGGACCGTACTCACAGATACGCAGTATTTT. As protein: CASSLVGTVLTDTQYF.

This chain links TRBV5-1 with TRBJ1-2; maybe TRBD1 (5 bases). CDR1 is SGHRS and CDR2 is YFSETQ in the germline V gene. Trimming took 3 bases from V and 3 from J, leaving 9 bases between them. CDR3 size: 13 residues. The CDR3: CASSWGEDYGYTF. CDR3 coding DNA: TGCGCCAGCAGCTGGGGGGAGGACTATGGCTACACCTTC. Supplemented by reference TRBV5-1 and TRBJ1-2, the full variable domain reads KAGVTQTPRYLIKTRGQQVTLSCSPISGHRSVSWYQQTPGQGLQFLFEYFSETQRNKGNFPGRFSGRQFSNSRSEMNVSTLELGDSALYLCASSWGEDYGYTFGSGTRLTVV.

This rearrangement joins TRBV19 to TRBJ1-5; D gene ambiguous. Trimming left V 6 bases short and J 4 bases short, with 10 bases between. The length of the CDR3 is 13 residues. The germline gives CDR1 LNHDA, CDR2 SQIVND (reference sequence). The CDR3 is CASSGGLNQPQHF. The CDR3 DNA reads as TGTGCCAGTAGCGGAGGGCTTAATCAGCCCCAGCATTTT.